These 13 T cell receptor beta chains originate from one sample sequenced in a study of T-cell reconstitution after alpha-beta-depleted transplantation in children. Unique molecular identifiers were used in preparing the TCRbeta library. TCRdb re-called the PCR reads through MiXCR, storing one row per CDR3 protein. The sample lists some 190,000 distinct CDR3 sequences, around 10% occurring once. The sample consisted of PBMCs, taken before TCRalphabeta/CD19-depleted stem cell transplant. Receptor source: a boy between 2 and 10 years old with acute myeloid leukemia, due to receive a stem cell transplant.

This clonotype has a count of ten or more. The rearrangement joins TRBV28 to TRBJ2-1; D is uncertain. Trimming pared 2 bases from V and 5 bases from J, leaving 4 bases between. CDR3 length equals 12 residues. Germline V CDR1 and CDR2: MDHEN, SYDVKM. CDR3: CASSLQHNEQFF. The CDR3 region has the DNA TGTGCCAGCAGTTTACAGCACAATGAGCAGTTCTTC.

The gene calls are TRBV6-1 and TRBJ2-5; possible D gene TRBD1, 6 bases. CDR3 length: 14 residues. Germline V gene data show CDR1 as MNHNS and CDR2 as SASEGT. V shed 6 bases and J shed 0 bases, with 11 bases lying between them. CDR3 amino acids: CASSRQVYQETQYF. DNA of the CDR3: TGTGCCAGCAGCCGACAGGTGTACCAAGAGACCCAGTACTTC.

Many counts were recorded for this clonotype. This sequence joins TRBV20-1 and TRBJ1-2; D gene unclear. Per germline, CDR1 DFQATT and CDR2 SNEGSKA (reference sequence). Deletions cut 0 bases from V and 8 bases from J, with 16 bases between. CDR3 length equals 14 residues. This chain's CDR3 is CSARDSISGLGYTF. CDR3 coding DNA: TGCAGTGCTAGAGATAGTATAAGTGGGCTGGGCTACACCTTC.

This clonotype was seen ten or more times. The rearrangement uses TRBV29-1 and TRBJ1-4; possibly TRBD1 for D (5 bases). The CDR3 sequence is 13 residues long. Per germline, CDR1 SQVTM and CDR2 ANQGSEA. Trimming shortened V by 4 bases and J by 7 bases, and 13 bases separated the two germline ends. The CDR3 nucleotides are TGCAGCGTTGGGGGCAGTAAGGCTGAAAAACTGTTTTTT. Its protein product is CSVGGSKAEKLFF. The entire variable domain, with the rest obtained from reference TRBV29-1 and TRBJ1-4, is as follows: SAVISQKPSRDICQRGTSLTIQCQVDSQVTMMFWYRQQPGQSLTLIATANQGSEATYESGFVIDKFPISRPNLTFSTLTVSNMSPEDSSIYLCSVGGSKAEKLFFGSGTQLSVL.

This clonotype was detected ten times or more. This chain links TRBV5-6 with TRBJ2-1; 9 positions match TRBD1. V shed 4 bases and J 7 bases; nucleotides not matched to a gene: 9. Germline loops: CDR1 SGHDT, CDR2 YYEEEE. CDR3 length: 15 residues. CDR3 in DNA: TGTGCCAGCAGCGTCACCGGGACAGGGATTAATGAGCAGTTCTTC. Encoded protein: CASSVTGTGINEQFF.

On this clonotype itself: This may stem from a read error, because a much larger clone lies one nucleotide away. The V call is TRBV20-1, the J call TRBJ2-1, with TRBD2 matching over 11 bases. The CDR3 sequence is 16 residues long. Germline V gives CDR1 DFQATT, CDR2 SNEGSKA (reference sequence). The CDR3 sequence is CSARVAGGLGYNEPFF. CDR3 bases: TGCAGTGCTAGAGTAGCGGGGGGGCTGGGTTACAATGAGCCGTTCTTC.

This clonotype turned up a few times. The chain is built from TRBV19 and TRBJ2-3, with unresolved D. The CDR3 runs 14 residues. Germline-derived CDR1 and CDR2 are LNHDA and SQIVND (reference sequence). V lost 5 bases and J 1 base, leaving 10 bases between the germline ends. The CDR3: CASSDPYRTDTQYF. DNA of the CDR3: TGTGCCAGTAGTGACCCGTACCGCACAGATACGCAGTATTTT.

This chain links TRBV7-6 with TRBJ2-5; D might be TRBD1 (6 bases). The CDR3 has 15 residues. The V end lost 3 bases, the J end lost 1 base, and 12 bases lay between the germline ends. The germline V gene encodes CDR1 SGHVS and CDR2 FNYEAQ. In DNA, the CDR3 is TGTGCCAGCAGCTTCCAGGGGAGCGGCCAAGAGACCCAGTACTTC. Translated, it gives CASSFQGSGQETQYF.

This clonotype was found many times. The rearrangement joins TRBV5-1 to TRBJ1-3; TRBD1 aligns across 7 bases. The CDR3 extends over 14 amino acids. Trimming at V came to 0 bases and at J to 6 bases, leaving 3 bases not matched to a gene. From germline, CDR1 is SGHRS and CDR2 YFSETQ. The CDR3 protein is CASSLEGAENTIYF. As DNA, the CDR3 is TGCGCCAGCAGCTTGGAGGGGGCCGAAAACACCATATATTTT.

Note on this clonotype: This may come from a read error, since a much larger clone is one base off. The chain employs TRBV7-6 and TRBJ2-3; TRBD2 is a possible D gene (6 bases). CDR1 and CDR2 from the germline V gene are SGHVS and FNYEAQ. The CDR3 runs to 13 residues. This chain's CDR3 is CASSPGTLDKQYF. The DNA of the CDR3 is TGTGCCAGCAGCCCAGGGACTTTAGATAAGCAGTATTTT. Full variable domain (remainder filled in from reference TRBV7-6 and TRBJ2-3): GAGVSQSPRYKVTKRGQDVALRCDPISGHVSLYWYRQALGQGPEFLTYFNYEAQQDKSGLPNDRFSAERPEGSISTLTIQRTEQRDSAMYRCASSPGTLDKQYFGPGTRLTVL.

This clonotype was seen many times. The rearrangement joins TRBV12-3 or TRBV12-4 to TRBJ2-1; D is perhaps TRBD1 or TRBD2 (5 bases each). With 6 bases removed from V and 7 bases from J, the gap between germline ends came to 16 bases. This CDR3 region has 14 residues. The CDR3: CASSWDGLANEQFF. In nucleotides, the CDR3 is TGTGCCAGCAGCTGGGACGGACTCGCTAATGAGCAGTTCTTC.

This clonotype has a count of ten or more. The gene calls are TRBV9 and TRBJ1-1; weak D call: TRBD1 (6 bases). The V gene's germline CDR1 is SGDLS and CDR2 YYNGEE. CDR3 length: 15 amino acids. V shed 4 bases and J shed 4 bases, with 17 bases lying between them. In nucleotides, the CDR3 is TGTGCCAGCAGCCGTAGCCCGGGACAAGTCACTGAAGCTTTCTTT. Translated, it gives CASSRSPGQVTEAFF.

This clonotype showed up many times. The chain recombines TRBV20-1 with TRBJ2-7, with 12 bases fitting TRBD2. With 3 bases clipped from V and 6 bases from J, the junction kept 6 bases outside the gene matches. This CDR3 contains 14 residues. Germline V lookup: CDR1 DFQATT, CDR2 SNEGSKA (reference sequence). The CDR3 sequence: CSASSSGRVAEQYF. The CDR3 nucleotides are TGCAGTGCTAGTTCTAGCGGGAGGGTAGCCGAGCAGTACTTC.